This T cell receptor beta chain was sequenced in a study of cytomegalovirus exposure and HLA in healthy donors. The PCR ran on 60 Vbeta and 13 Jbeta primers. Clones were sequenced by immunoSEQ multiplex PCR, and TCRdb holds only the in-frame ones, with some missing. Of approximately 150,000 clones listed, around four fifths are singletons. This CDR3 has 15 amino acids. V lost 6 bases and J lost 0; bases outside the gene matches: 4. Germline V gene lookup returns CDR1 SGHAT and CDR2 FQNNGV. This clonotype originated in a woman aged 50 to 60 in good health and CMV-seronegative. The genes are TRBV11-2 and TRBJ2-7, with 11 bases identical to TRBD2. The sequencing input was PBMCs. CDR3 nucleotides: TGTGCCAGCAGGAGAACTAGCGGGGGCTCCTACGAGCAGTACTTC. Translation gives CASRRTSGGSYEQYF. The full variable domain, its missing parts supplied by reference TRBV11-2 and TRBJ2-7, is EAGVAQSPRYKIIEKRQSVAFWCNPISGHATLYWYQQILGQGPKLLIQFQNNGVVDDSQLPKDRFSAERLKGVDSTLKIQPAKLEDSAVYLCASRRTSGGSYEQYFGPGTRLTVT.